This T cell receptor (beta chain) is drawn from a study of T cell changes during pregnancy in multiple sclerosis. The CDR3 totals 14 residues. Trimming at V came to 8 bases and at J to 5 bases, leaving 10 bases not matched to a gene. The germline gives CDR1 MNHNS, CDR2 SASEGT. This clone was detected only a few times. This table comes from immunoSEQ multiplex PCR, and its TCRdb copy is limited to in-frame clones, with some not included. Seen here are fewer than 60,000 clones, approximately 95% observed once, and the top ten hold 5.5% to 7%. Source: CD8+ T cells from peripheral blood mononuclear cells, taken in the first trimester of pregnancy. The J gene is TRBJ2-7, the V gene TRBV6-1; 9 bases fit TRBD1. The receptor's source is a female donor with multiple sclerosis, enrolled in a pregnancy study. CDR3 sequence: CASESRDRVDEQYF. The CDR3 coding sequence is TGTGCCAGCGAATCTAGGGACAGGGTTGACGAGCAGTACTTC.